These 12 T cell receptor beta chains originate from one sample sequenced in a study of CD8+ T cells in alopecia areata. Extracted RNA was reverse transcribed into cDNA, the sequencing template. Libraries were prepared by immunoSEQ multiplex PCR; TCRdb keeps only in-frame clonotypes and omits some of them. Among approximately 150,000 clones listed, roughly 60% were seen once. The sample's treatment: oral pan-JAK inhibitor, 5-10 mg twice daily. Sequenced here: CD4+ T cells sorted from blood, sampled at week 24, from a patient treated with tofacitinib. The receptor source for this set is a human donor with alopecia areata.

This clone has only a few counts. The chain couples TRBV6-5 to TRBJ2-2; D not certain. Per the germline V gene, CDR1 is MNHEY and CDR2 is SVGAGI. The V gene lost 5 bases and the J gene lost 4 bases, with 11 bases spanning the gap. The CDR3 is 14 residues long. The CDR3 loop is CASSLARSTGELFF. The DNA of the CDR3 is TGTGCCAGCAGTCTGGCTAGGTCCACCGGGGAGCTGTTTTTT.

The chain has TRBV20-1 and TRBJ1-1; D unclear. The ends were cut back, 5 bases at V and 1 base at J, with 5 bases in the middle. The CDR3 runs to 11 residues. Germline CDR1 reads DFQATT; CDR2 reads SNEGSKA (reference sequence). The CDR3 loop reads CSAWKNTEAFF. DNA for the CDR3: TGCAGTGCTTGGAAGAACACTGAAGCTTTCTTT.

The chain carries TRBV6-6 and TRBJ1-5; D unclear. The V gene's germline CDR1 is MNHNY and CDR2 SVGAGI (reference sequence). CDR3 size: 14 residues. V was clipped by 3 bases and J by 2 bases, with 8 bases between them. CDR3 coding DNA: TGTGCCAGCAGTTATACAGAAGGCAATCAGCCCCAGCATTTT. Protein product: CASSYTEGNQPQHF.

In its sample, this clone was seen a few times. The gene calls are TRBV4-1 and TRBJ1-6; D is unresolved. Trimming stripped 0 bases from V and 10 bases from J, with 10 bases between. Looked up from germline, CDR1 is MGHRA and CDR2 is YSYEKL. CDR3 length: 14 amino acids. The CDR3 region has the DNA TGCGCCAGCAGCCAAGATGATGGCCTCTCACCCCTCCACTTT. The encoded protein is CASSQDDGLSPLHF.

The chain uses TRBV7-8 and TRBJ2-5, with 10 bases that match TRBD2. The V and J ends lost 5 bases and 5 bases, in that order; junction bases with no gene match: 17. Germline CDR1 is SGHVS and CDR2 is FQNEAQ. The CDR3 totals 18 residues. CDR3 DNA: TGTGCCAGCAGCCAACCCTATAAGCCGGGACTAGCGCTCGAGACCCAGTACTTC. Protein product: CASSQPYKPGLALETQYF. Supplemented by reference TRBV7-8 and TRBJ2-5, the full variable domain reads GAGVSQSPRYKVAKRGQDVALRCDPISGHVSLFWYQQALGQGPEFLTYFQNEAQLDKSGLPSDRFFAERPEGSVSTLKIQRTQQEDSAVYLCASSQPYKPGLALETQYFGPGTRLLVL.

This clone was seen only a few times. The rearrangement links TRBV19 to TRBJ1-5; D unclear. CDR1 is LNHDA, CDR2 SQIVND, per germline (reference sequence). The CDR3 is made up of 15 amino acids. Between the trimmed V and J ends, which lost 2 bases and 0 bases, there was a span of 8 bases. DNA for the CDR3: TGTGCCAGTAGTATACAACCAGATAGCAATCAGCCCCAGCATTTT. Amino acids: CASSIQPDSNQPQHF. Complete variable domain (other parts from reference TRBV19 and TRBJ1-5): DGGITQSPKYLFRKEGQNVTLSCEQNLNHDAMYWYRQDPGQGLRLIYYSQIVNDFQKGDIAEGYSVSREKKESFPLTVTSAQKNPTAFYLCASSIQPDSNQPQHFGDGTRLSIL.

The V call is TRBV29-1, the J call TRBJ1-1; 8 bases match TRBD1. This CDR3 region has 13 residues. Germline-derived CDR1 and CDR2 are SQVTM and ANQGSEA. V gave up 6 bases and J gave up 5 bases; unmatched junction bases: 8. This CDR3 reads CSVNRQGWTEAFF. DNA of the CDR3: TGCAGCGTAAATAGACAGGGGTGGACTGAAGCTTTCTTT.

V gene TRBV30 combines with J gene TRBJ1-5; D uncertain. Trimming removed 2 bases from V and 5 bases from J, with 7 bases in between. Germline lookup yields CDR1 GTSNPN and CDR2 SVGIG (reference sequence). This CDR3 region has 12 residues. For the CDR3, the DNA is TGTGCCTGGAGTAACGCACATCAGCCCCAGCATTTT. Translated: CAWSNAHQPQHF.

The chain recombines TRBV29-1 with TRBJ2-2, with D unresolved. The CDR3 has 11 residues. Germline V CDR1 and CDR2: SQVTM, ANQGSEA. The V gene lost 4 bases and the J gene lost 3 bases, with 3 bases spanning the gap. The CDR3: CSVGHTGELFF. The CDR3 DNA follows: TGCAGCGTTGGACACACCGGGGAGCTGTTTTTT.

The chain combines TRBV5-4 with TRBJ2-5; TRBD2 matches 13 bases. The CDR3 totals 18 residues. Germline V gene lookup returns CDR1 SGHNT and CDR2 YYREEE (reference sequence). V lost 4 bases and J lost 5; bases outside the gene matches: 14. The CDR3 sequence: CASSPRGATSGGMETQYF. The CDR3 DNA reads as TGTGCCAGCAGCCCCCGGGGAGCGACTAGCGGGGGGATGGAGACCCAGTACTTC.

This chain uses TRBV27 with TRBJ1-2; D gene unclear. Trimming shortened V by 0 bases and J by 4 bases, and 12 bases separated the two germline ends. CDR1 and CDR2 from the germline V gene are MNHEY and SMNVEV (reference sequence). The CDR3 sequence is 15 residues long. CDR3 nucleotide sequence: TGTGCCAGCAGTTTATCGGAGGGATCGCCCTATGGCTACACCTTC. Translation: CASSLSEGSPYGYTF.

The genes are TRBV7-9 and TRBJ2-3; D is uncertain. The CDR3 contains 14 residues. The ends were cut back, 7 bases at V and 2 bases at J, with 13 bases in the middle. Germline-derived CDR1 and CDR2 are SEHNR and FQNEAQ (reference sequence). The CDR3 DNA reads as TGTGCCAGCATGTCAGGACCACACACAGATACGCAGTATTTT. This sequence encodes CASMSGPHTDTQYF.